This TCR beta chain came from a study of T cells in localized non-small cell lung cancer. Generated by immunoSEQ multiplex PCR, the TCRdb table keeps only in-frame clones and is missing some. The data contain under 40,000 clones, 78% of them seen just once; the ten biggest clones take up roughly 35%. Germline loops: CDR1 LNHNV, CDR2 YYDKDF (reference sequence). The CDR3 contains 14 residues. Trimming stripped 3 bases from V and 5 bases from J, with 13 bases between. The rearrangement joins TRBV15 to TRBJ2-5, with unresolved D. The receptor was derived from an older male donor with stage II squamous cell lung carcinoma. This material consisted of peripheral blood, taken before any cancer treatment. CDR3 loop: CATSRLRGFETQYF. The CDR3, as DNA: TGTGCCACCAGCAGGCTAAGAGGTTTTGAGACCCAGTACTTC.